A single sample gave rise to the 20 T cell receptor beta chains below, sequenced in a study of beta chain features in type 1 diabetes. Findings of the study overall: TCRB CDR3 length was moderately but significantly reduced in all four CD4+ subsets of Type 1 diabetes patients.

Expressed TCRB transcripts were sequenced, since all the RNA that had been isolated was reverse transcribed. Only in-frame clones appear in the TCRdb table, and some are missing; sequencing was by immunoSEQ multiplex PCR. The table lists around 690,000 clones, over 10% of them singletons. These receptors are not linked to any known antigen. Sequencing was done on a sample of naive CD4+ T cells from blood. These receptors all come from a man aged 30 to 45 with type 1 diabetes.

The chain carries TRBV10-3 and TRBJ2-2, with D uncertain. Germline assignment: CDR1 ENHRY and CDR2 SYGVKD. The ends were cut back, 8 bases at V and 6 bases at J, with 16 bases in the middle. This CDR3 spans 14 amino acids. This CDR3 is CAISYEPGSGELFF. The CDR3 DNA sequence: TGTGCCATCTCATACGAACCCGGGTCCGGGGAGCTGTTTTTT.

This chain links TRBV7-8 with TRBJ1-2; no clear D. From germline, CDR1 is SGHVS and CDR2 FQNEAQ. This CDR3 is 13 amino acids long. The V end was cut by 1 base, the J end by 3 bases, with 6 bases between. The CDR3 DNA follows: TGTGCCAGCAGCTTAGAACAGTACTATGGCTACACCTTC. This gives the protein CASSLEQYYGYTF. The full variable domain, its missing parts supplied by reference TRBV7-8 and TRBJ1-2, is GAGVSQSPRYKVAKRGQDVALRCDPISGHVSLFWYQQALGQGPEFLTYFQNEAQLDKSGLPSDRFFAERPEGSVSTLKIQRTQQEDSAVYLCASSLEQYYGYTFGSGTRLTVV.

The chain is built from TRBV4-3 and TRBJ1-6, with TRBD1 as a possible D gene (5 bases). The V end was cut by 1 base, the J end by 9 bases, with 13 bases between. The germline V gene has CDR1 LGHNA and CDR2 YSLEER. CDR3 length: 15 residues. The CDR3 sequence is CASSQGTVGGSPLHF. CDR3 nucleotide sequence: TGCGCCAGCAGCCAAGGGACCGTTGGGGGTTCACCCCTCCACTTT.

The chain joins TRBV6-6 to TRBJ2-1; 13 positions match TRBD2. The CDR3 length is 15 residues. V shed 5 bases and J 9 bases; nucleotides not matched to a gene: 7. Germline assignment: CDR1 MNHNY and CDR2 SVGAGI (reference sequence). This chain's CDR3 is CASSQQGTSGAEQFF. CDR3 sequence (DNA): TGTGCCAGCAGTCAACAGGGGACTAGCGGGGCTGAGCAGTTCTTC.

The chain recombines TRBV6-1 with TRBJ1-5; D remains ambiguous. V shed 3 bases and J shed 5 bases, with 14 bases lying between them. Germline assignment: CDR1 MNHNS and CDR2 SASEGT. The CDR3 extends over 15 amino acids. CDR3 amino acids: CASSDGGSGYQPQHF. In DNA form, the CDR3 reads TGTGCCAGCAGTGATGGAGGGTCGGGGTATCAGCCCCAGCATTTT.

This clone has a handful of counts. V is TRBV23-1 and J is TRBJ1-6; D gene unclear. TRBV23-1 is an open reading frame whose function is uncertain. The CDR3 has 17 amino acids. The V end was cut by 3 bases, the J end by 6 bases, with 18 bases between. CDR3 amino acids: CASSHLTEHRCNSPLHF. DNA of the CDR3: TGCGCCAGCAGTCATTTGACGGAACATCGGTGTAATTCACCCCTCCACTTT.

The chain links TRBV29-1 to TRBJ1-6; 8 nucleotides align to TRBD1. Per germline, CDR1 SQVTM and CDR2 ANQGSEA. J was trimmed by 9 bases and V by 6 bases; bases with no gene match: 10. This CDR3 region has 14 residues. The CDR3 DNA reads TGCAGCGTCAGTCAGGGGGCGAAGGGTTCACCCCTCCACTTT. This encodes CSVSQGAKGSPLHF.

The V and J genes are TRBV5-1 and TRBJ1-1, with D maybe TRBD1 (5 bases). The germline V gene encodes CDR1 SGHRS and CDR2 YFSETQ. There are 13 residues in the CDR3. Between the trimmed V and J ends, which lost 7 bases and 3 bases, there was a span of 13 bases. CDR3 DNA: TGCGCCAGCGCAGGGCAGTGGGACACTGAAGCTTTCTTT. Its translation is CASAGQWDTEAFF.

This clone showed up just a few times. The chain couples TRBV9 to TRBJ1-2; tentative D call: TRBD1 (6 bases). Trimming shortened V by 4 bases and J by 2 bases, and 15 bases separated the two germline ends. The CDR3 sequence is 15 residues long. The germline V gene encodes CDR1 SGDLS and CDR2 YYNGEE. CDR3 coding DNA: TGTGCCAGCAGCCCCTCCGGCCAGGGGAACTATGGCTACACCTTC. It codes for CASSPSGQGNYGYTF. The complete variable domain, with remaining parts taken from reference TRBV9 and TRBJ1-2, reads DSGVTQTPKHLITATGQRVTLRCSPRSGDLSVYWYQQSLDQGLQFLIQYYNGEERAKGNILERFSAQQFPDLHSELNLSSLELGDSALYFCASSPSGQGNYGYTFGSGTRLTVV.

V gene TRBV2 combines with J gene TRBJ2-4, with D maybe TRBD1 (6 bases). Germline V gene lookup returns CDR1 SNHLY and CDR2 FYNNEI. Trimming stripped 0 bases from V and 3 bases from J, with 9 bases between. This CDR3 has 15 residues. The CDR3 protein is CASSEAGGVKNIQYF. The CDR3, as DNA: TGTGCCAGCAGTGAAGCAGGGGGAGTCAAAAACATTCAGTACTTC.

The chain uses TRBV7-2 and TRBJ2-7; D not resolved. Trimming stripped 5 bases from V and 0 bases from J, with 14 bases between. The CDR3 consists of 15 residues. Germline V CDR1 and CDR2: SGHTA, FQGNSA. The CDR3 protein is CASSPRQITSYEQYF. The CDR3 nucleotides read TGTGCCAGCAGCCCCCGGCAGATAACCTCCTACGAGCAGTACTTC.

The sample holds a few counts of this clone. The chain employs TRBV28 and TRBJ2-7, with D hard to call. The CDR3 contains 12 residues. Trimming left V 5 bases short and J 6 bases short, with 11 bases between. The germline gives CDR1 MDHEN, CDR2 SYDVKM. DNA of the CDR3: TGTGCCAGCAGTGGGCTGCTAGTCGAGCAGTACTTC. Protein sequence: CASSGLLVEQYF.

The CDR3 nucleotides read TGTGCCAGCAGCAGAACAGGGGGCCCGGGCACTGAAGCTTTCTTT. Translated: CASSRTGGPGTEAFF. The V gene is TRBV7-2, the J gene TRBJ1-1; 9 bases line up with TRBD1. CDR1 and CDR2 from the germline V gene are SGHTA and FQGNSA. J lost 4 bases, V lost 5 bases, and 8 bases had no gene match. The CDR3 spans 15 residues.

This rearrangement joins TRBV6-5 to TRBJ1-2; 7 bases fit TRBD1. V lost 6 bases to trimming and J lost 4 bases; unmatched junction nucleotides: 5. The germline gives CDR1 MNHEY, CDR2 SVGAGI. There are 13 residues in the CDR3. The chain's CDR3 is CASRLTGSYGYTF. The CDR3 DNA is TGTGCCAGCAGACTGACAGGGTCCTATGGCTACACCTTC.

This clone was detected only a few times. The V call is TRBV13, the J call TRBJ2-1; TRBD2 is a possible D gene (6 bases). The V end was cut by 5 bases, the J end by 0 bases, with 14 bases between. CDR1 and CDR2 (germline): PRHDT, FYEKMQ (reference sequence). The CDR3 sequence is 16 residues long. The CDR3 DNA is TGTGCCAGCAGCCCCCGACTAGTCCGCTCCTACAATGAGCAGTTCTTC. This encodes CASSPRLVRSYNEQFF.

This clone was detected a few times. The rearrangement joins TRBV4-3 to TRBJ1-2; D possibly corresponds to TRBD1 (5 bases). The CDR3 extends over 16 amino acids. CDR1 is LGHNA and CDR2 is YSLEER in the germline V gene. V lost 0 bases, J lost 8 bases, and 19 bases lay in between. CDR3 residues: CASSQDRGGGGRGYTF. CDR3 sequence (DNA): TGCGCCAGCAGCCAAGATCGTGGGGGAGGAGGCCGCGGCTACACCTTC.

The CDR3 sequence: CAWRKTGGLKKETQYF. For the CDR3, the DNA is TGTGCCTGGAGGAAAACAGGGGGCTTGAAGAAAGAGACCCAGTACTTC. This rearrangement joins TRBV30 to TRBJ2-5; 9 bases are shared with TRBD1. The CDR3 spans 16 residues. Trimming at V came to 3 bases and at J to 3 bases, leaving 11 bases not matched to a gene. The germline V gene has CDR1 GTSNPN and CDR2 SVGIG (reference sequence).

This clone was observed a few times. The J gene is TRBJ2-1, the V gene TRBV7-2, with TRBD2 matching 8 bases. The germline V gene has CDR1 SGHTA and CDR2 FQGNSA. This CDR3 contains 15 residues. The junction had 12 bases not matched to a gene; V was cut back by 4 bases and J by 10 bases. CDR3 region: CASSSSLAAQGEQFF. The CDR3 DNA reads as TGTGCCAGCAGCTCCTCACTAGCGGCTCAAGGGGAGCAGTTCTTC.

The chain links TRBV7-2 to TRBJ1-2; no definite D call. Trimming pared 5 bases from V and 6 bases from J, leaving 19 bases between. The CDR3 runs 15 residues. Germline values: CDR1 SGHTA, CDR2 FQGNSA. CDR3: CASSLPGAVKDGYTF. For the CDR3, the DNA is TGTGCCAGCAGCCTTCCCGGCGCAGTAAAGGATGGCTACACCTTC.

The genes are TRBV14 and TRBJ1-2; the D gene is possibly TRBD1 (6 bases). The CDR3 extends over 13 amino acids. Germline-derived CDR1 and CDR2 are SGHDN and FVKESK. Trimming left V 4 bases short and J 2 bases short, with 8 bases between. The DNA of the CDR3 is TGTGCCAGCAGCCGACAGGCGAACTATGGCTACACCTTC. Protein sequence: CASSRQANYGYTF.